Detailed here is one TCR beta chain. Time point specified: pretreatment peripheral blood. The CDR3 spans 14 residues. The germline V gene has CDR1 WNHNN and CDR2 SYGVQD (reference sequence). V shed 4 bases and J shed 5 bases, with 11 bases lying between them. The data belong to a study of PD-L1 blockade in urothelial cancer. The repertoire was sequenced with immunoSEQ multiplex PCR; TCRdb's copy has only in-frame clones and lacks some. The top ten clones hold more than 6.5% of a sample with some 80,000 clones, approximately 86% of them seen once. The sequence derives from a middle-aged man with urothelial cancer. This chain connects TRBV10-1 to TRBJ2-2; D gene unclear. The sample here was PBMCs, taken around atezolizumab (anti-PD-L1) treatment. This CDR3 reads CASSGRLGTGELFF. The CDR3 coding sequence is TGCGCCAGCAGTGGGCGACTCGGGACCGGGGAGCTGTTTTTT.